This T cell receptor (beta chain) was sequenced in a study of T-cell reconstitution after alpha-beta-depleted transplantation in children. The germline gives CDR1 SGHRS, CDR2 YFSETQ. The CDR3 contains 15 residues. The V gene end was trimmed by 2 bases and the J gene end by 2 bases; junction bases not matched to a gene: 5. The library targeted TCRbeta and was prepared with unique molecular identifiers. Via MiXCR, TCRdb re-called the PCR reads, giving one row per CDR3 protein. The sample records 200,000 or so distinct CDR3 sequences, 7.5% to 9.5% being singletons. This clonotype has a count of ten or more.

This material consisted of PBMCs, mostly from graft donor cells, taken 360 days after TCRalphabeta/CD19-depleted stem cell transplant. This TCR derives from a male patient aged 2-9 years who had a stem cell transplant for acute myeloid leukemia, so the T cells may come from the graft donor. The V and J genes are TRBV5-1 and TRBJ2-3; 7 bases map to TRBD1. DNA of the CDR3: TGCGCCAGCAGCTTTTCGGGACAGAACACAGATACGCAGTATTTT. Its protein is CASSFSGQNTDTQYF. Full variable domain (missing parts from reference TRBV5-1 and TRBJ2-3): KAGVTQTPRYLIKTRGQQVTLSCSPISGHRSVSWYQQTPGQGLQFLFEYFSETQRNKGNFPGRFSGRQFSNSRSEMNVSTLELGDSALYLCASSFSGQNTDTQYFGPGTRLTVL.